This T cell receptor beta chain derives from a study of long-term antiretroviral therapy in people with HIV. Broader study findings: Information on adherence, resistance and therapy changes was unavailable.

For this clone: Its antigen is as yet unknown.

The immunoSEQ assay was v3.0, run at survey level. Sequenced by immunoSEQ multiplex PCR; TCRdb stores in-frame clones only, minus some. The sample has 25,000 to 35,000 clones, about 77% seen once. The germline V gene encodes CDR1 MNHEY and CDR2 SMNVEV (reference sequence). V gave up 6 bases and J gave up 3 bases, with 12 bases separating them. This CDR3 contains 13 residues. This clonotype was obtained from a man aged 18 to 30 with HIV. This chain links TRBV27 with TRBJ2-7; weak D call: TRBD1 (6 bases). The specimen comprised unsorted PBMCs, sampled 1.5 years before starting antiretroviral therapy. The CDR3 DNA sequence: TGTGCCAGCAGGGCCCCAGGGGTCTACGAGCAGTACTTC. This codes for CASRAPGVYEQYF.